This T cell receptor (beta chain) was recorded in a study of T cells after yellow fever vaccination. Study observations and caveats: It was a small share of clonotypes that appeared in both CD4 and CD8 compartments.

For TCR, cDNA came from 5'RACE template switching, which added a universal primer site and UMIs. TCRdb redid the calling of the 5' RACE reads with MiXCR, one entry per CDR3 protein. This table has fewer than 350,000 distinct CDR3 sequences, approximately 3.9% appearing once. This clonotype was detected ten times or more. The antigen is not known. Per the germline V gene, CDR1 is SGHAT and CDR2 is FQNNGV. The CDR3 has 16 amino acids. V was cut by 2 bases and J by 5 bases, with 18 bases left in between. This material consisted of PBMCs, taken on the day of the yellow fever booster vaccination. The chain couples TRBV11-2 to TRBJ2-5, with D tentatively TRBD2 (6 bases). The sequence was obtained from a man between 18 and 35 years old who received the YFV17D yellow fever vaccine. The CDR3, as DNA: TGTGCCAGCAGCTTATTTCCCGCGGGGAGAACGGAGACCCAGTACTTC. Protein: CASSLFPAGRTETQYF.